The T cell receptor beta chain described here comes from a study of blood T cell repertoires in COVID-19. Methods used by the authors: Nucleated cell number was recorded as an estimate derived from reference gene primer amplification. Produced via immunoSEQ multiplex PCR; TCRdb's table is partial and in-frame only. The V and J calls and clone size come from that table; D and trimming were worked out from the DNA. Here the sample spans about 65,000 clones, about 76% being singletons. V lost 2 bases, J lost 5 bases, and 8 bases lay in between. Germline V gives CDR1 SGHNT, CDR2 YYREEE (reference sequence). The CDR3 sequence is 13 residues long.

This TCR came from a human donor in a cohort sampled during active COVID-19. The chain carries TRBV5-4 and TRBJ2-1, with D possibly being TRBD2 (6 bases). Sequenced sample: peripheral blood. This CDR3 reads CASSFGRNNEQFF. For the CDR3, the DNA is TGTGCCAGCAGCTTTGGGAGGAACAATGAGCAGTTCTTC.